This TCR beta chain was obtained from a study of shared clonotypes between healthy human individuals. Overall study context: Donor ages ranged 18 to 49 years: a couple of women, a few men.

The input for sorted-subset replicate PCRs was around 0.2 ug DNA, 30,000 or so T cell genomes. Source study methods: Filtering differed, since immunoSEQ gave only junction sequences and no quality scores. Profiling relied on immunoSEQ multiplex PCR, and the TCRdb table lists in-frame clones only, not all of them. Clonal size and the V and J genes are those of that table, whereas D and trimming came from the DNA. The sample consists of about 820,000 clones, almost 95% of them appearing once. This CDR3 contains 13 residues. Germline V CDR1 and CDR2: SGHTA, FQGNSA. V lost 4 bases to trimming and J lost 4 bases, with 10 bases between them. Naive CD8 cells were CD45RO-negative, positively selected for CCR7, excluding terminally differentiated effector memory CD45RA+ cells.

The chain links TRBV7-2 to TRBJ1-1; D ambiguous. Sequencing used naive CD8+ T cells sorted from blood. This clonotype originated in a young man in good health. CDR3 sequence (DNA): TGTGCCAGCAGCTGGTCCCCGGCCACTGAAGCTTTCTTT. Its translation is CASSWSPATEAFF.